This record looks at one TCR beta chain sequence and its context. The data were obtained in a study of shared clonotypes between healthy human individuals. Trimming cost V 6 bases and J 0 bases, with 17 bases left between them. The germline gives CDR1 MNHEY, CDR2 SMNVEV (reference sequence). This CDR3 is built from 17 residues. Sequencing was performed with immunoSEQ multiplex PCR; in TCRdb, only in-frame clones are kept and a portion is missing. The sample has about 640,000 clones, approximately 79% seen once. The chain combines TRBV27 with TRBJ1-4; no clear D gene. The TCR comes from a woman in her twenties or thirties in good health. The sequenced sample consisted of memory CD4+ T cells sorted from blood. Indicated subset: CD45RA-negative fraction. Written as DNA, the CDR3 is TGTGCCAGCAGCCGTAAAGTTGGAGTGACAACTAATGAAAAACTGTTTTTT. It translates to CASSRKVGVTTNEKLFF.